These 19 T cell receptor beta chains came from one sample sequenced in a study of blood T cell repertoires in COVID-19. TCRdb keeps only in-frame clones here, not all; method: immunoSEQ multiplex PCR. The top ten clones hold over 8% of a sample with about 150,000 clones, 70% to 85% of them seen once. Sequencing was carried out using peripheral blood. The receptors here all came from a woman aged 50 to 65 with acute or convalescent COVID-19.

The V gene is TRBV9, the J gene TRBJ2-3, with D uncertain. Trimming took off 0 bases at V and 4 bases at J, with 9 bases between the two ends. Germline V gene lookup returns CDR1 SGDLS and CDR2 YYNGEE. This CDR3 has 14 amino acids. For the CDR3, the DNA is TGTGCCAGCAGCGTAGCTGCGCCCCCAGATACGCAGTATTTT. It is translated as CASSVAAPPDTQYF.

This chain joins TRBV19 and TRBJ2-7; D unresolved. CDR1 is LNHDA and CDR2 is SQIVND in the germline V gene (reference sequence). The CDR3 loop spans 11 amino acids. V lost 5 bases and J lost 3, with 5 bases in between. This CDR3 reads CASSSYYEQYF. DNA of the CDR3: TGTGCCAGTAGTTCGTACTACGAGCAGTACTTC.

The V call is TRBV11-2, the J call TRBJ1-5; a possible D gene is TRBD1 (5 bases). The CDR3 extends over 19 amino acids. The V end lost 0 bases, the J end lost 3 bases, and 21 bases lay between the germline ends. CDR1 is SGHAT, CDR2 FQNNGV, per germline. Written as DNA, the CDR3 is TGTGCCAGCAGCTTAGAAAACCCAAGAACAGGTTGGGACAATCAGCCCCAGCATTTT. Translating gives CASSLENPRTGWDNQPQHF.

This chain connects TRBV3-1 (or the pseudogene TRBV3-2) to TRBJ1-4; D ambiguous. The CDR3 is made up of 13 amino acids. The germline CDR1 and CDR2 sequences are LGHDT and YNNKEL (reference sequence). V was trimmed by 0 bases and J by 8 bases, leaving 7 bases between them. CDR3 protein: CASSQDKAEKLFF. DNA for the CDR3: TGTGCCAGCAGCCAAGATAAAGCCGAAAAACTGTTTTTT.

The chain combines TRBV6-4 with TRBJ1-4; D may be TRBD1 (6 bases). V was clipped by 6 bases and J by 0 bases, with 17 bases between them. Germline values: CDR1 MRHNA, CDR2 SNTAGT. This CDR3 has 17 residues. The CDR3 sequence is CASRAGQRRATNEKLFF. The CDR3 DNA reads TGTGCCAGCAGGGCAGGACAGAGGCGTGCAACTAATGAAAAACTGTTTTTT.

This clone turned up a few times. The V and J genes are TRBV19 and TRBJ1-5, with D possibly TRBD1 on 5 matching bases. The CDR3 contains 17 residues. Per the germline V gene, CDR1 is LNHDA and CDR2 is SQIVND (reference sequence). V gave up 6 bases and J gave up 6 bases, with 24 bases separating them. This chain's CDR3 is CASSPRRETRGAQPQHF. DNA of the CDR3: TGTGCCAGTAGCCCACGAAGGGAGACGCGCGGGGCTCAGCCCCAGCATTTT.

V is TRBV18 and J is TRBJ2-1, with a weak D call TRBD2 (6 bases). V was clipped by 1 base and J by 0 bases, with 10 bases between them. The CDR3 runs to 16 residues. CDR1 and CDR2 from the germline V gene are KGHSH and LQKENI. The chain's CDR3 is CASSPRSTSSYNEQFF. CDR3 sequence (DNA): TGTGCCAGCTCACCACGGTCGACTAGCTCCTACAATGAGCAGTTCTTC.

This clone has just one count. V usage is TRBV19 and J usage is TRBJ2-2; D is unresolved. Trimming cost V 5 bases and J 5 bases, with 9 bases left between them. The CDR3 has 13 residues. The germline gives CDR1 LNHDA, CDR2 SQIVND (reference sequence). In DNA form, the CDR3 reads TGTGCCAGTAGTGCCTCTAAGACCGGGGAGCTGTTTTTT. Translating it yields CASSASKTGELFF.

The V gene is TRBV2, the J gene TRBJ1-1; D not resolved. This CDR3 is built from 13 residues. CDR1 is SNHLY, CDR2 FYNNEI, per germline. V lost 6 bases and J lost 0, with 8 bases in between. The CDR3 spells CASSGMMNTEAFF. The CDR3 DNA follows: TGTGCCAGCAGCGGTATGATGAACACTGAAGCTTTCTTT.

V gene TRBV29-1 combines with J gene TRBJ1-6; tentative D call: TRBD1 (6 bases). The CDR3 length is 15 residues. Germline V gives CDR1 SQVTM, CDR2 ANQGSEA. Trimming shortened V by 4 bases and J by 5 bases, and 15 bases separated the two germline ends. DNA for the CDR3: TGCAGCGTTGGTGAAGGGGGGGCCAATAATTCACCCCTCCACTTT. Translating it yields CSVGEGGANNSPLHF. The full variable domain, its missing parts supplied by reference TRBV29-1 and TRBJ1-6, is SAVISQKPSRDICQRGTSLTIQCQVDSQVTMMFWYRQQPGQSLTLIATANQGSEATYESGFVIDKFPISRPNLTFSTLTVSNMSPEDSSIYLCSVGEGGANNSPLHFGNGTRLTVT.

The rearrangement joins TRBV5-4 to TRBJ2-1; the match to TRBD1 covers 7 bases. This CDR3 comprises 15 residues. With 0 bases clipped from V and 3 bases from J, the junction kept 3 bases outside the gene matches. Germline V gives CDR1 SGHNT, CDR2 YYREEE (reference sequence). CDR3 amino acids: CASSLAQGIYNEQFF. CDR3 in DNA: TGTGCCAGCAGCTTGGCACAGGGGATCTACAATGAGCAGTTCTTC.

V usage is TRBV7-6 and J usage is TRBJ2-5; 8 nucleotides agree with TRBD2. The CDR3 runs 16 residues. V dropped 1 base and J dropped 0; count of bases not matched to a gene: 4. Looked up from germline, CDR1 is SGHVS and CDR2 is FNYEAQ. CDR3 amino acids: CASSLVGGGYQETQYF. As DNA, the CDR3 is TGTGCCAGCAGCTTAGTGGGCGGGGGGTACCAAGAGACCCAGTACTTC.

The chain employs TRBV9 and TRBJ2-7; 7 nucleotides align to TRBD1. The CDR3 sequence is 15 residues long. With V trimmed by 0 bases and J by 4 bases, 7 bases remained unmatched. CDR1 and CDR2 from the germline V gene are SGDLS and YYNGEE. CDR3: CASSVEGASYYEQYF. In DNA form, the CDR3 reads TGTGCCAGCAGCGTAGAGGGGGCCTCATATTACGAGCAGTACTTC.

The chain carries TRBV10-3 and TRBJ2-5, with 7 bases matching TRBD1. The V gene end was trimmed by 10 bases and the J gene end by 4 bases; junction bases not matched to a gene: 9. The CDR3 loop spans 13 amino acids. From germline, CDR1 is ENHRY and CDR2 SYGVKD. In DNA form, the CDR3 reads TGTGCCAGTCAATCCACAGGGGCAGAGACCCAGTACTTC. Translating gives CASQSTGAETQYF.

The rearrangement joins TRBV18 to TRBJ2-7; 12 bases are a match to TRBD1. The germline V gene has CDR1 KGHSH and CDR2 LQKENI. This CDR3 has 18 residues. With V trimmed by 6 bases and J by 6 bases, 18 bases remained unmatched. CDR3 loop: CASSPTTGQGAEGCEQYF. The CDR3 coding sequence is TGTGCCAGCTCGCCAACTACGGGACAGGGGGCGGAGGGTTGCGAGCAGTACTTC. Together with reference TRBV18 and TRBJ2-7, the CDR3 gives the full variable domain: NAGVMQNPRHLVRRRGQEARLRCSPMKGHSHVYWYRQLPEEGLKFMVYLQKENIIDESGMPKERFSAEFPKEGPSILRIQQVVRGDSAAYFCASSPTTGQGAEGCEQYFGPGTRLTVT.

The V gene is TRBV6-6, the J gene TRBJ1-6; the match to TRBD1 covers 7 bases. V dropped 6 bases and J dropped 6; count of bases not matched to a gene: 11. Germline loops: CDR1 MNHNY, CDR2 SVGAGI (reference sequence). This CDR3 region has 16 residues. The CDR3 nucleotides read TGTGCCAGCAGACCGGACCCGGGACAGATTAATTCACCCCTCCACTTT. Translating it yields CASRPDPGQINSPLHF.

V is TRBV9 and J is TRBJ2-7, with TRBD2 as a possible D gene (6 bases). V was trimmed by 6 bases and J by 0 bases, leaving 19 bases between them. Germline-derived CDR1 and CDR2 are SGDLS and YYNGEE. The CDR3 has 16 amino acids. In DNA form, the CDR3 reads TGTGCCAGCACCCGTAGGAGGGGACGGGGCTCCTACGAGCAGTACTTC. Protein product: CASTRRRGRGSYEQYF.

The chain has TRBV5-1 and TRBJ1-1; TRBD1 agrees at 7 bases. Germline trimming cut 0 bases from V and 4 bases from J; bases unmatched to any gene: 3. CDR3 length: 14 residues. The germline V gene has CDR1 SGHRS and CDR2 YFSETQ. The CDR3 nucleotides read TGCGCCAGCAGCTTGGGACAGGGCTCCACTGAAGCTTTCTTT. Translating it yields CASSLGQGSTEAFF. Using reference TRBV5-1 and TRBJ1-1 for the parts outside the CDR3, the full variable domain is KAGVTQTPRYLIKTRGQQVTLSCSPISGHRSVSWYQQTPGQGLQFLFEYFSETQRNKGNFPGRFSGRQFSNSRSEMNVSTLELGDSALYLCASSLGQGSTEAFFGQGTRLTVV.

This clone occurred once. The genes are TRBV9 and TRBJ1-2, with D perhaps matching TRBD1 (5 bases). This CDR3 spans 16 amino acids. The ends were cut back, 0 bases at V and 4 bases at J, with 16 bases in the middle. Germline V lookup: CDR1 SGDLS, CDR2 YYNGEE. CDR3 amino acids: CASSVAGGSEPYGYTF. The DNA of the CDR3 is TGTGCCAGCAGCGTAGCGGGGGGGTCTGAACCCTATGGCTACACCTTC.